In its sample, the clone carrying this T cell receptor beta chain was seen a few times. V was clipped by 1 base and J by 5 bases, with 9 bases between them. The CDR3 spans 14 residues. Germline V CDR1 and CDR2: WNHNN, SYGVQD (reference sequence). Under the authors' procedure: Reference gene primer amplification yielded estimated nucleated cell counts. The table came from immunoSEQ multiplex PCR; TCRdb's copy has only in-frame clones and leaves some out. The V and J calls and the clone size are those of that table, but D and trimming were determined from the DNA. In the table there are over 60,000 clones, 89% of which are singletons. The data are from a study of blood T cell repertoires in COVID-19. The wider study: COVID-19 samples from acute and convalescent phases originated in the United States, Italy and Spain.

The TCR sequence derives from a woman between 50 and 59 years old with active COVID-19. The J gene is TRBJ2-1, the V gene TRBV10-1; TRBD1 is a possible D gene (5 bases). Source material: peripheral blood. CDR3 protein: CASSEFQGNNEQFF. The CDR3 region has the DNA TGCGCCAGCAGTGAGTTCCAGGGAAACAATGAGCAGTTCTTC.